A few counts support the clone carrying this T cell receptor (beta chain). Its specificity is unknown. This record comes from a study of cytomegalovirus exposure and HLA in healthy donors. About the study: The use of the same platform for the 120 validation repertoires and the 600 to 800 first-cohort repertoires was reported by a later analysis. Whole-study findings and limits: Investigators reported some 150 TCR beta chains as tied to cytomegalovirus. According to reports, the classifier identified cytomegalovirus status with high specificity and sensitivity. Among TCR sequences, most were rare, though some public TCRs appeared in many donors.

CDR1 is MDHEN, CDR2 SYDVKM, per germline. This CDR3 spans 13 amino acids. V dropped 5 bases and J dropped 7 bases, with 12 bases sitting between them. Profiled with immunoSEQ multiplex PCR; TCRdb holds only in-frame clones, not every one. The data show 200,000 to 250,000 clones, 75% to 90% seen once. The source of this sequence is a woman under 30 in good health and CMV-seronegative. Sample: PBMCs. This sequence joins TRBV28 and TRBJ1-5, with D perhaps matching TRBD1 (5 bases). Here the CDR3 DNA reads TGTGCCAGCAGTAGGGGTAGGAGGCAGCCCCAGCATTTT. The encoded protein is CASSRGRRQPQHF.